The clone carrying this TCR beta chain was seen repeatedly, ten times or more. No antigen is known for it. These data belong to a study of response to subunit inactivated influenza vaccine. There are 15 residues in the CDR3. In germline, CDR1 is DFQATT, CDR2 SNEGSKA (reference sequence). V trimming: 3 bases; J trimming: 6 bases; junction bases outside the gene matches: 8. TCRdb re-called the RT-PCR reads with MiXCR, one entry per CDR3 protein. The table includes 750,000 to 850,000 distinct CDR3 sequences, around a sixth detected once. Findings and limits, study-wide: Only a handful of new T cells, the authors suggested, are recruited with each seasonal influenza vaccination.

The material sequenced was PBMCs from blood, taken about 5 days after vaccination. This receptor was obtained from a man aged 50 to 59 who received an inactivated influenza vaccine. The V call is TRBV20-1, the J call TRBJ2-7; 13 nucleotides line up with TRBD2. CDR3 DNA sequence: TGCAGTGCTAGTCAAGGGACTAGCGGGACCATCGAGCAGTACTTC. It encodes CSASQGTSGTIEQYF.